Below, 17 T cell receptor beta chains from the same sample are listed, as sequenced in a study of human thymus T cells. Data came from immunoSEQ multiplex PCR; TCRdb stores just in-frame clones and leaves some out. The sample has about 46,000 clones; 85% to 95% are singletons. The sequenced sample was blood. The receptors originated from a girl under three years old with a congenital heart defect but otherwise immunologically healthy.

In DNA, the CDR3 is TGTGCCAGCAGTTTATCCAGGACAGCCTACGAGCAGTACTTC. As protein: CASSLSRTAYEQYF. This sequence joins TRBV27 and TRBJ2-7; D is possibly TRBD1 (6 bases). V lost 0 bases and J 2 bases, leaving 8 bases between the germline ends. There are 14 residues in the CDR3. Germline loops: CDR1 MNHEY, CDR2 SMNVEV (reference sequence).

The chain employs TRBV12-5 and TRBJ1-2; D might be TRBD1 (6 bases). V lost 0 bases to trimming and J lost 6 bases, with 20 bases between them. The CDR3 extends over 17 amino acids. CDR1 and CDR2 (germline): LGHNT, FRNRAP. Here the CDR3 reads CASGLVIGAGEVHGYTF. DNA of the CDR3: TGTGCTAGTGGTTTGGTAATTGGGGCAGGGGAAGTCCATGGCTACACCTTC.

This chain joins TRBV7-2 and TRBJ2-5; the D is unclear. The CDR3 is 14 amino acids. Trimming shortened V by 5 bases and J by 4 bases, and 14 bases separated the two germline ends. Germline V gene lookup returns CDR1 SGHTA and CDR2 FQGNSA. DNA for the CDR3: TGTGCCAGCAGCCCCGATCGGGCCTCAGAGACCCAGTACTTC. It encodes CASSPDRASETQYF.

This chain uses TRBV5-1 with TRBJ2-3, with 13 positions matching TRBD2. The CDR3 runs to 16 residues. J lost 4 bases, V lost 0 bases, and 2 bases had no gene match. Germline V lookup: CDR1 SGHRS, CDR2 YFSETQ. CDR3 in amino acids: CASSLGTSGRADTQYF. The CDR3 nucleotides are TGCGCCAGCAGCTTGGGGACTAGCGGGAGAGCAGATACGCAGTATTTT.

CDR3 sequence: CASSVASGSRNEQFF. The DNA for the CDR3 is TGTGCCAGCAGCGTTGCTAGCGGGAGTAGAAATGAGCAGTTCTTC. The chain links TRBV7-8 to TRBJ2-1, with TRBD2 identical over 10 bases. The CDR3 totals 15 residues. The V gene end was trimmed by 5 bases and the J gene end by 7 bases; junction bases not matched to a gene: 8. CDR1 is SGHVS and CDR2 is FQNEAQ in the germline V gene.

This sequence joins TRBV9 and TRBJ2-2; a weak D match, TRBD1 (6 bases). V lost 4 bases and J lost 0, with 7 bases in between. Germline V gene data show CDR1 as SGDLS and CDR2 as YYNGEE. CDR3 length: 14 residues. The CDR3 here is CASSWDTNTGELFF. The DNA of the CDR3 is TGTGCCAGCAGCTGGGACACGAACACCGGGGAGCTGTTTTTT.

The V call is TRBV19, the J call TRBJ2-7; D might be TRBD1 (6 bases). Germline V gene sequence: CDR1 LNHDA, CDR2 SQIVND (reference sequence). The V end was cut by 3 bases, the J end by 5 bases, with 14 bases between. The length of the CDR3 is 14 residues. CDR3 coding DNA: TGTGCCAGTAGTATCCGTGGGGGCACGGACGAGCAGTACTTC. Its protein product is CASSIRGGTDEQYF.

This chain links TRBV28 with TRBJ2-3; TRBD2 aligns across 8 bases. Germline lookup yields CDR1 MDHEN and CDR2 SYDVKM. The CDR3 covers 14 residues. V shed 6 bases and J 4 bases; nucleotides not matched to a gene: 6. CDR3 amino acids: CASRERESSDTQYF. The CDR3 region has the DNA TGTGCCAGCAGGGAGCGGGAGTCGTCAGATACGCAGTATTTT.

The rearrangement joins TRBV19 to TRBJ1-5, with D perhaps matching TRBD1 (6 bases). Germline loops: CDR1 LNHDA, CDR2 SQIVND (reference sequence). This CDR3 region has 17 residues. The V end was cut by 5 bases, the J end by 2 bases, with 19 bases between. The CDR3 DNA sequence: TGTGCCAGTAGTCCCATCTGGGGGGGCGTTGGCAATCAGCCCCAGCATTTT. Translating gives CASSPIWGGVGNQPQHF.

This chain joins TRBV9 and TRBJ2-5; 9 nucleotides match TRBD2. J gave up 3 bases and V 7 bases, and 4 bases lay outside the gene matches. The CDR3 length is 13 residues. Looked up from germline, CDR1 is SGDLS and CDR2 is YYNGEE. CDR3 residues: CASSGLAEETQYF. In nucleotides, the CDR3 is TGTGCCAGCTCGGGACTAGCAGAAGAGACCCAGTACTTC.

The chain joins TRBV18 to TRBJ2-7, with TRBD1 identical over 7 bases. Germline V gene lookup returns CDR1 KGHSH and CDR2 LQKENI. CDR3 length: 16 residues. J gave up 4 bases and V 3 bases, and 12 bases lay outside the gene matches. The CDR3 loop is CASSPDRSGISYEQYF. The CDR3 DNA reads TGTGCCAGCTCACCGGACAGGTCGGGGATTTCATACGAGCAGTACTTC.

In DNA form, the CDR3 reads TGTGCCAGCAGTGTAGGACTAGTGAGGAGCTCCTACGAGCAGTACTTC. Amino acid sequence: CASSVGLVRSSYEQYF. The chain combines TRBV6-1 with TRBJ2-7; TRBD2 aligns across 7 bases. The CDR3 contains 16 residues. The germline gives CDR1 MNHNS, CDR2 SASEGT. Unmatched junction bases numbered 9, after V lost 4 bases and J lost 0 bases.

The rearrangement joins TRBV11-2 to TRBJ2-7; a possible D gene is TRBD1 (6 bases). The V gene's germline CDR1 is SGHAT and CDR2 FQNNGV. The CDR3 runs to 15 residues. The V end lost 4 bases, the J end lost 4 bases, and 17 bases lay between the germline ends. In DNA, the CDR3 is TGTGCCAGCAGCTCTACCTCCGGGACACGTTACGAGCAGTACTTC. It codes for CASSSTSGTRYEQYF.

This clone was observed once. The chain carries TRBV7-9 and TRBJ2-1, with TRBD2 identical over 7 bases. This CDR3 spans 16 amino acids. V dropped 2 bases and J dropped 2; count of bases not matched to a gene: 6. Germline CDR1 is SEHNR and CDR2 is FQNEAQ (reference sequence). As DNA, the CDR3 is TGTGCCAGCAGCTTACCTAGCGGAAATACCTACAATGAGCAGTTCTTC. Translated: CASSLPSGNTYNEQFF. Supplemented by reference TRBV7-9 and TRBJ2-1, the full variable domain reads DTGVSQNPRHKITKRGQNVTFRCDPISEHNRLYWYRQTLGQGPEFLTYFQNEAQLEKSRLLSDRFSAERPKGSFSTLEIQRTEQGDSAMYLCASSLPSGNTYNEQFFGPGTRLTVL.

CDR3 protein: CASTKGGLYNEQFF. For the CDR3, the DNA is TGTGCCAGCACCAAGGGGGGTTTATACAATGAGCAGTTCTTC. V is TRBV6-5 and J is TRBJ2-1; D is possibly TRBD1 or TRBD2 (6 bases each). This CDR3 has 14 residues. With 7 bases removed from V and 4 bases from J, the gap between germline ends came to 14 bases. Germline lookup yields CDR1 MNHEY and CDR2 SVGAGI.

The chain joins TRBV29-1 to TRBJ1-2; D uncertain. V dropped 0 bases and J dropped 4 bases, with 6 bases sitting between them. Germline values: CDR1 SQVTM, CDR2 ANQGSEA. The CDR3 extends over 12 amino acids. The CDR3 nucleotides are TGCAGCGTTGAAGACAGATCCTATGGCTACACCTTC. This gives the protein CSVEDRSYGYTF.

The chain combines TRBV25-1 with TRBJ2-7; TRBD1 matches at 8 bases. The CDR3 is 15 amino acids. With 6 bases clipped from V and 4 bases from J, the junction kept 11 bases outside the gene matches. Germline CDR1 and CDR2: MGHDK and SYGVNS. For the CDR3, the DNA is TGTGCCAGCAGGGCGCCCGACAGGGGAGAGTACGAGCAGTACTTC. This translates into CASRAPDRGEYEQYF.